This TCR beta chain was found in a study of T cell clonotyping in hematopoietic cell transplantation. Data came from immunoSEQ multiplex PCR; TCRdb stores just in-frame clones and leaves some out. The sample shows some 50,000 clones, roughly 80% of them seen only once. Time point reported: recipient sample about 28 days before transplant, after cytoreduction. The CDR3 consists of 13 residues. Trimming took off 8 bases at V and 4 bases at J, with 12 bases between the two ends. Germline CDR1 reads MNHEY; CDR2 reads SMNVEV (reference sequence). This chain connects TRBV27 to TRBJ2-1; D might be TRBD1 (6 bases). This sample comprised peripheral blood mononuclear cells, obtained before stem cell transplant. The receptor's source is a man aged 55 to 70 with myelodysplastic syndrome. Some clones in this sample may be carry-over from other donors' samples. The CDR3 spells CASRDTAYNEQFF. The DNA of the CDR3 is TGTGCCAGCCGGGACACCGCTTACAATGAGCAGTTCTTC.